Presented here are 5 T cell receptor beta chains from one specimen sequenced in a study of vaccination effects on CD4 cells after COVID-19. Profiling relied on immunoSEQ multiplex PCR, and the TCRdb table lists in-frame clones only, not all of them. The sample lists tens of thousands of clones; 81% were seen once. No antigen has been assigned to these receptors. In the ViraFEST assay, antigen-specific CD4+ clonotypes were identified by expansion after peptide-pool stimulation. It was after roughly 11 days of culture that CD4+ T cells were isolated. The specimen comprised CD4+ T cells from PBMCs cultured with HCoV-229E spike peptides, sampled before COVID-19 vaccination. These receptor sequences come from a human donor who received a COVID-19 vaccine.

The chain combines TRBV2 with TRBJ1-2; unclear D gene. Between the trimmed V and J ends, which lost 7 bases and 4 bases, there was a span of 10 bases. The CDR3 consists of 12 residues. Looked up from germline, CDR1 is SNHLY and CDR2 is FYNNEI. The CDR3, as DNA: TGTGCCAGCATGGGGTCCCTCTATGGCTACACCTTC. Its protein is CASMGSLYGYTF. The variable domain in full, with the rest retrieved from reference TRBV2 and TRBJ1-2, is EPEVTQTPSHQVTQMGQEVILRCVPISNHLYFYWYRQILGQKVEFLVSFYNNEISEKSEIFDDQFSVERPDGSNFTLKIRSTKLEDSAMYFCASMGSLYGYTFGSGTRLTVV.

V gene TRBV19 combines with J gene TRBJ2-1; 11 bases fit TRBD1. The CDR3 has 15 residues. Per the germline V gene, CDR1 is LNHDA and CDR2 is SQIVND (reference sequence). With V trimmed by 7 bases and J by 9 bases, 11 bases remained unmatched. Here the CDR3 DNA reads TGTGCCAGTATGGCCGGGACAGGGGGAATTGGTGAGCAGTTCTTC. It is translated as CASMAGTGGIGEQFF.

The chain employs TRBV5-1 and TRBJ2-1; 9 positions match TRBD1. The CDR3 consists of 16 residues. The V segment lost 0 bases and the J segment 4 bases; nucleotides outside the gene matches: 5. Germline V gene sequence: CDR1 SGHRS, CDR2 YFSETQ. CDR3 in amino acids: CASSLDGTGPYNEQFF. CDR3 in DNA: TGCGCCAGCAGCTTGGACGGGACAGGGCCGTACAATGAGCAGTTCTTC.

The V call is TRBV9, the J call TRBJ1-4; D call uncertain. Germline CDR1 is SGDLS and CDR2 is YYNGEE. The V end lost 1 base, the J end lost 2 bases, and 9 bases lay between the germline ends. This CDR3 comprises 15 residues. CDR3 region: CASSVQGSTNEKLFF. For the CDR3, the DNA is TGTGCCAGCAGCGTACAAGGTAGCACTAATGAAAAACTGTTTTTT.

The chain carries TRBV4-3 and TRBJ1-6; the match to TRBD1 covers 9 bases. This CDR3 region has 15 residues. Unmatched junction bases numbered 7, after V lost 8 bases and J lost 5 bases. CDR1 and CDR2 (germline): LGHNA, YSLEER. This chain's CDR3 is CASALRDRDNSPLHF. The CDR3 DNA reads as TGCGCCAGCGCATTACGGGACAGGGATAATTCACCCCTCCACTTT.